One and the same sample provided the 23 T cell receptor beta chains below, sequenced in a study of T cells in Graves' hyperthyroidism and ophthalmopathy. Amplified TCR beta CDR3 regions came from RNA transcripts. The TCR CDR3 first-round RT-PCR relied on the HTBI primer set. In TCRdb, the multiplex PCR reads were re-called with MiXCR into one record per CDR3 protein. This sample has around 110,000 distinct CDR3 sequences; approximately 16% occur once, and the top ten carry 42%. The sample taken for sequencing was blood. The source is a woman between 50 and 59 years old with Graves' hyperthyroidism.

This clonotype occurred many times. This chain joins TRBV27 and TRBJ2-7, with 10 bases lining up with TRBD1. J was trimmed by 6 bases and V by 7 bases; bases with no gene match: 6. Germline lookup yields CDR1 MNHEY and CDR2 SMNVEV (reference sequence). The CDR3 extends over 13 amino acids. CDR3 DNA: TGTGCCAGCACTAAAGACAGGGGGCGCGAGCAGTACTTC. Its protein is CASTKDRGREQYF.

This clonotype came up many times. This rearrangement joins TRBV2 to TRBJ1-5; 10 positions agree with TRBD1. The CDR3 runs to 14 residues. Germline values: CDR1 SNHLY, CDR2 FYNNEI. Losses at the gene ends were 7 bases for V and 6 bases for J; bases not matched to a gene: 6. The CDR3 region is CASKGTGVGQPQHF. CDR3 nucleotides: TGTGCCAGCAAAGGGACAGGGGTTGGTCAGCCCCAGCATTTT.

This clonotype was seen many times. The CDR3 sequence is CASSPLAQPRNEQFF. The DNA for the CDR3 is TGTGCCAGCAGTCCCCTCGCTCAGCCTCGGAATGAGCAGTTCTTC. The genes are TRBV28 and TRBJ2-1, with D uncertain. This CDR3 has 15 residues. Trimming took 5 bases from V and 7 from J, leaving 18 bases between them. The germline CDR1 and CDR2 sequences are MDHEN and SYDVKM.

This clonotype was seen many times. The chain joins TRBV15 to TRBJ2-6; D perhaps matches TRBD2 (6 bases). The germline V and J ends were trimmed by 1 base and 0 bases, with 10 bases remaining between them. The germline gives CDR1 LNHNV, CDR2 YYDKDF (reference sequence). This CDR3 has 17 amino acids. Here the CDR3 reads CATSRGDSSSGANVLTF. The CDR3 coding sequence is TGTGCCACCAGCAGAGGGGACTCCTCCTCTGGGGCCAACGTCCTGACTTTC.

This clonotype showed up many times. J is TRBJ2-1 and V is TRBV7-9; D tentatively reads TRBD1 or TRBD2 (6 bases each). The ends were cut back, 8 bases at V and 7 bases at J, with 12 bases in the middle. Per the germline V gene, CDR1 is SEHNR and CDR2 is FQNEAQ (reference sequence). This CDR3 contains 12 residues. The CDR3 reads CASCGGGNEQFF. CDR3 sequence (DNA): TGTGCCAGCTGCGGAGGGGGAAATGAGCAGTTCTTC. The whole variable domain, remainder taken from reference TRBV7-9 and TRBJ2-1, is DTGVSQNPRHKITKRGQNVTFRCDPISEHNRLYWYRQTLGQGPEFLTYFQNEAQLEKSRLLSDRFSAERPKGSFSTLEIQRTEQGDSAMYLCASCGGGNEQFFGPGTRLTVL.

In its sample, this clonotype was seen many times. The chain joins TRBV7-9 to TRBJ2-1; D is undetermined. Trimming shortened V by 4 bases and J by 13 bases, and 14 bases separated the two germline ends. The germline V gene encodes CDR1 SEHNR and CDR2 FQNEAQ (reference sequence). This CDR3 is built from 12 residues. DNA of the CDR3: TGTGCCAGCAGCTACATGGGGATGTCTCAGTTCTTC. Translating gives CASSYMGMSQFF.

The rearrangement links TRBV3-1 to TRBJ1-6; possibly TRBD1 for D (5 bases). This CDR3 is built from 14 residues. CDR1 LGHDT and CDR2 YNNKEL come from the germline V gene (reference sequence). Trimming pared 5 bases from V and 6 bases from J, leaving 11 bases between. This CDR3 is CASSSGQVNSPLHF. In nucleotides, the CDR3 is TGTGCCAGCAGCTCTGGACAAGTTAATTCACCCCTCCACTTT.

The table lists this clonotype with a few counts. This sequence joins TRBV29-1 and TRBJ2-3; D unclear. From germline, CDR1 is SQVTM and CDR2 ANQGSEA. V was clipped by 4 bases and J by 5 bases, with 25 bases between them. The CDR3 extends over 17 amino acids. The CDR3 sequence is CSVVVMTPSKYRDTQYF. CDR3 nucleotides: TGCAGCGTTGTGGTCATGACTCCCTCGAAGTACCGAGATACGCAGTATTTT.

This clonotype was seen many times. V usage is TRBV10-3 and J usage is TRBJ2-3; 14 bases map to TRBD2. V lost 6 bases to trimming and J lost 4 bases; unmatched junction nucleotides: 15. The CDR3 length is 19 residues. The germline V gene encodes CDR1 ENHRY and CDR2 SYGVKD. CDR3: CAIRRGLAGDPRGADTQYF. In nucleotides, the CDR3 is TGTGCCATCAGGAGGGGACTAGCGGGAGACCCACGGGGGGCAGATACGCAGTATTTT.

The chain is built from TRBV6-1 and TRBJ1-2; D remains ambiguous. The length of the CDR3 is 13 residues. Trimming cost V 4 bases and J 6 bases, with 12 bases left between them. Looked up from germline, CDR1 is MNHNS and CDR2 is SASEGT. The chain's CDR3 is CASSGPLGNGYTF. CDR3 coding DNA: TGTGCCAGCAGTGGTCCCTTGGGGAATGGCTACACCTTC.

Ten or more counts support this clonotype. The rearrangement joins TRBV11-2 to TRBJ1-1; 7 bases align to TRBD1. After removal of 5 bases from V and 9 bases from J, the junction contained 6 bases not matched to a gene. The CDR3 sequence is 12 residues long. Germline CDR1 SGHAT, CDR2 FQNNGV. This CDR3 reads CASSLSTGQAFF. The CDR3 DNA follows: TGTGCCAGCAGCCTATCGACAGGGCAAGCTTTCTTT. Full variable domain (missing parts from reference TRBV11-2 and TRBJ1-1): EAGVAQSPRYKIIEKRQSVAFWCNPISGHATLYWYQQILGQGPKLLIQFQNNGVVDDSQLPKDRFSAERLKGVDSTLKIQPAKLEDSAVYLCASSLSTGQAFFGQGTRLTVV.

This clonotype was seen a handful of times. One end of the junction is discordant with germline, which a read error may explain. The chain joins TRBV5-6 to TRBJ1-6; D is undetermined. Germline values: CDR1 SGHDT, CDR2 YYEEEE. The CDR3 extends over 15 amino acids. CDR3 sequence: CASSLGLSNNSPLHF. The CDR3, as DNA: TGTGCCAGCAGCTTGGGACTCTCCAATAATTCACCCCTCCACTTT.

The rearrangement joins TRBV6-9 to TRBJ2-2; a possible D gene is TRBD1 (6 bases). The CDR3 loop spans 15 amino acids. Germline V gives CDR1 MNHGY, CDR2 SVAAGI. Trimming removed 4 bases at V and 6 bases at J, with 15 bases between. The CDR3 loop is CASSFRQVSAGELFF. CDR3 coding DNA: TGTGCCAGCAGTTTCCGACAGGTTTCGGCCGGGGAGCTGTTTTTT.

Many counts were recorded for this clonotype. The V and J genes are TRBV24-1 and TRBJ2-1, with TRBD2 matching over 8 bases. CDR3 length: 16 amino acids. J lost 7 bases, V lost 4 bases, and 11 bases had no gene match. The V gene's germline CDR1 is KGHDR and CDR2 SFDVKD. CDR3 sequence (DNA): TGTGCCACCAGTGACACTCCCAGCGGGAGAGTGAATGAGCAGTTCTTC. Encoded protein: CATSDTPSGRVNEQFF.

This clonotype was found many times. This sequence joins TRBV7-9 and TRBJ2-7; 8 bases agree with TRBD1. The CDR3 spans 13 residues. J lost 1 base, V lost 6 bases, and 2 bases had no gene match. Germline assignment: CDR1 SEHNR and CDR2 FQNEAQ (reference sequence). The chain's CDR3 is CASRGQGSYEQYF. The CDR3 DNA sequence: TGTGCCAGCAGAGGACAGGGATCCTACGAGCAGTACTTC.

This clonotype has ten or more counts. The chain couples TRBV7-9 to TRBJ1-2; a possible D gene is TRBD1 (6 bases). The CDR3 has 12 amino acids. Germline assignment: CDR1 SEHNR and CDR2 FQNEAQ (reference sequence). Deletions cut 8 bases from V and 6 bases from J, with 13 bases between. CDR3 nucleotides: TGTGCCAGCGGCGACAGGTTGGATGGCTACACCTTC. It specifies CASGDRLDGYTF.

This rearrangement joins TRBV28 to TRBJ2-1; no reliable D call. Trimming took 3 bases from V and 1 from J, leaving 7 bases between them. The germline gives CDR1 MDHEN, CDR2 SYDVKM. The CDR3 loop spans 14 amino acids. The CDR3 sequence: CASSLRVSYNEQFF. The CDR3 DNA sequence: TGTGCCAGCAGTTTGCGCGTTTCCTACAATGAGCAGTTCTTC.

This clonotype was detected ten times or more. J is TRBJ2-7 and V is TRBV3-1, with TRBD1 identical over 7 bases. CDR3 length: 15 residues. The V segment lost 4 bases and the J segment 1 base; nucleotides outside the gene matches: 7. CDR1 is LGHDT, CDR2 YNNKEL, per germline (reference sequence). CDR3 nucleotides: TGTGCCAGCAGCCCGGGTACAGGGGAGTCCTACGAGCAGTACTTC. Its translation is CASSPGTGESYEQYF.

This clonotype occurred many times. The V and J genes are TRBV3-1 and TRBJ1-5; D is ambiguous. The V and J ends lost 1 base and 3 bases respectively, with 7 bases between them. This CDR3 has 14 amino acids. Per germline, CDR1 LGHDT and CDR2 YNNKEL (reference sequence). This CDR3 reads CASSQAATNQPQHF. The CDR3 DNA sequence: TGTGCCAGCAGCCAAGCCGCTACCAATCAGCCCCAGCATTTT.

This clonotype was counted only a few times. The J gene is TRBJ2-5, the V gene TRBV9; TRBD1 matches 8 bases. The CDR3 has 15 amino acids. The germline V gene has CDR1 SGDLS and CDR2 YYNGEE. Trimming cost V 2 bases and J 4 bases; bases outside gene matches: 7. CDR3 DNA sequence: TGTGCCAGCAGCGTGGATGTACAGGGGGGAGAGACCCAGTACTTC. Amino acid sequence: CASSVDVQGGETQYF. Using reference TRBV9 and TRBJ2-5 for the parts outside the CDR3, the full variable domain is DSGVTQTPKHLITATGQRVTLRCSPRSGDLSVYWYQQSLDQGLQFLIQYYNGEERAKGNILERFSAQQFPDLHSELNLSSLELGDSALYFCASSVDVQGGETQYFGPGTRLLVL.

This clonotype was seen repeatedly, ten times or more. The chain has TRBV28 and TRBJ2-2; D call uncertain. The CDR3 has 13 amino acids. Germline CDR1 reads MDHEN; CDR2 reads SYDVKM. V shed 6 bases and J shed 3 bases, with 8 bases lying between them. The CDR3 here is CASRVEDTGELFF. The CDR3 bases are TGTGCCAGCAGAGTAGAGGACACCGGGGAGCTGTTTTTT.

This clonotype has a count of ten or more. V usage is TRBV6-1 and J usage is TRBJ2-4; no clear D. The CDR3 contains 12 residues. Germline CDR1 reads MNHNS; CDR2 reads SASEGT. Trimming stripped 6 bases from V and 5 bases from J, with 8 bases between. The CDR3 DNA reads TGTGCCAGCAGGAGGAGTGAAAACATTCAGTACTTC. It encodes CASRRSENIQYF.

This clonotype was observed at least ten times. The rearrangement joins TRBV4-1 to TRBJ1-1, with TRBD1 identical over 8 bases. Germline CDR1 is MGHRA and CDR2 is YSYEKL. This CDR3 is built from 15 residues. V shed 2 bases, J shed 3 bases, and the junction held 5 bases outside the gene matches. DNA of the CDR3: TGCGCCAGCAGCCAACATCAGGGGGCGGACACTGAAGCTTTCTTT. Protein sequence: CASSQHQGADTEAFF.